Each of the 17 T cell receptor beta chains below was sequenced from the same sample in a study of blood T cell repertoires in COVID-19. Measured with immunoSEQ multiplex PCR; TCRdb has only the in-frame clones, and not every one. The profile shows approximately 200,000 clones, roughly 89% of them singletons. The specimen sequenced was peripheral blood. These receptors were obtained from a man aged 60-69 years who had recovered from COVID-19.

This clone occurred once. The chain carries TRBV5-1 and TRBJ2-3; TRBD2 aligns across 10 bases. CDR1 is SGHRS and CDR2 is YFSETQ in the germline V gene. The CDR3 covers 15 residues. The junction had 2 bases not matched to a gene; V was cut back by 2 bases and J by 2 bases. CDR3 loop: CASSFSGRATDTQYF. CDR3 nucleotides: TGCGCCAGCAGCTTCAGCGGGAGGGCCACAGATACGCAGTATTTT.

The chain couples TRBV18 to TRBJ2-7; D uncertain. Germline V gene sequence: CDR1 KGHSH, CDR2 LQKENI. CDR3 size: 13 residues. Trimming removed 3 bases from V and 1 base from J, with 7 bases in between. Written as DNA, the CDR3 is TGTGCCAGCTCACCGGCGAGGTCCTACGAGCAGTACTTC. Translated: CASSPARSYEQYF.

V gene TRBV10-3 combines with J gene TRBJ1-4; the D gene is possibly TRBD1 (5 bases). Between the trimmed V and J ends, which lost 6 bases and 8 bases, there was a span of 10 bases. Germline CDR1 is ENHRY and CDR2 is SYGVKD. The CDR3 totals 12 residues. CDR3 protein: CAISQGAEKLFF. Here the CDR3 DNA reads TGTGCCATCAGCCAGGGTGCCGAAAAACTGTTTTTT.

The chain recombines TRBV27 with TRBJ1-2, with 7 bases matching TRBD1. In germline, CDR1 is MNHEY, CDR2 SMNVEV (reference sequence). The CDR3 sequence is 15 residues long. The ends lost 2 bases at V and 8 bases at J; junction bases unmatched: 11. In nucleotides, the CDR3 is TGTGCCAGCAGTTTAAAGACAGGGAGGTTGAGAGGCTACACCTTC. Amino acid sequence: CASSLKTGRLRGYTF.

The chain is built from TRBV11-2 and TRBJ2-7; weak D call: TRBD2 (5 bases). The CDR3 spans 13 residues. Germline loops: CDR1 SGHAT, CDR2 FQNNGV. V lost 1 base, J lost 6 bases, and 10 bases lay in between. The CDR3 region is CASSLAERVEQYF. CDR3 nucleotides: TGTGCCAGCAGCTTAGCTGAGAGGGTCGAGCAGTACTTC.

V and J are TRBV18 and TRBJ2-4; possible D gene TRBD1, 6 bases. CDR1 and CDR2 from the germline V gene are KGHSH and LQKENI. V shed 3 bases and J shed 3 bases, with 9 bases lying between them. The CDR3 loop spans 14 amino acids. The CDR3 spells CASSPQGHKNIQYF. For the CDR3, the DNA is TGTGCCAGCTCACCCCAGGGGCACAAAAACATTCAGTACTTC.

This chain connects TRBV5-1 to TRBJ1-4, with D perhaps matching TRBD1 (6 bases). In germline, CDR1 is SGHRS, CDR2 YFSETQ. This CDR3 spans 14 amino acids. Trimming cost V 0 bases and J 6 bases, with 9 bases left between them. The CDR3 reads CASSLGTEDEKLFF. CDR3 DNA sequence: TGCGCCAGCAGCTTGGGGACAGAAGATGAAAAACTGTTTTTT.

The J gene is TRBJ2-3, the V gene TRBV27, with D hard to call. V lost 3 bases to trimming and J lost 2 bases, with 6 bases between them. This CDR3 spans 13 amino acids. Germline CDR1 and CDR2: MNHEY and SMNVEV (reference sequence). Written as DNA, the CDR3 is TGTGCCAGCAGTTTTTGGCCCACAGATACGCAGTATTTT. Translation: CASSFWPTDTQYF.

This clone was seen at least ten times. CDR3 amino acids: CASEGLAYNEQFF. CDR3 in DNA: TGTGCCAGCGAGGGACTAGCATACAATGAGCAGTTCTTC. The genes are TRBV7-9 and TRBJ2-1; 9 nucleotides line up with TRBD2. The CDR3 has 13 residues. The germline CDR1 and CDR2 sequences are SEHNR and FQNEAQ (reference sequence). The V segment lost 8 bases and the J segment 4 bases; nucleotides outside the gene matches: 3.

The rearrangement joins TRBV20-1 to TRBJ1-2, with D tentatively TRBD1 (5 bases). CDR1 is DFQATT and CDR2 is SNEGSKA in the germline V gene (reference sequence). The CDR3 has 10 residues. CDR3 in DNA: TGCAGGGGGGGGACCTATGGCTACACCTTC. The encoded protein is CRGGTYGYTF.

The chain's CDR3 is CASSPGQGASDTQYF. The CDR3 DNA follows: TGTGCCAGCAGCCCGGGACAGGGGGCTTCAGATACGCAGTATTTT. The rearrangement joins TRBV7-3 to TRBJ2-3, with 12 bases lining up with TRBD1. The V segment lost 5 bases and the J segment 4 bases; nucleotides outside the gene matches: 4. The CDR3 covers 15 residues. The germline gives CDR1 SGHTA, CDR2 FQGTGA.

This rearrangement joins TRBV9 to TRBJ2-7; 9 bases are a match to TRBD1. The CDR3 consists of 15 residues. Germline values: CDR1 SGDLS, CDR2 YYNGEE. The junction had 6 bases not matched to a gene; V was cut back by 3 bases and J by 2 bases. In DNA, the CDR3 is TGTGCCAGCAGCGAGGGGGGACAGGGCCCCTACGAGCAGTACTTC. Protein: CASSEGGQGPYEQYF.

CDR3 nucleotides: TGTGCCACCAGTGACCGCCGGGGGGGAAGCGGGGAGCTGTTTTTT. Its protein product is CATSDRRGGSGELFF. The chain employs TRBV24-1 and TRBJ2-2; 8 positions agree with TRBD2. V was pared by 4 bases and J by 7 bases, with 7 bases of the junction left unmatched. The CDR3 contains 15 residues. Germline V gene data show CDR1 as KGHDR and CDR2 as SFDVKD.

The rearrangement joins TRBV27 to TRBJ2-2, with a tentative D call TRBD2 (6 bases). The CDR3 contains 15 residues. The V end was cut by 2 bases, the J end by 0 bases, with 7 bases between. Germline V lookup: CDR1 MNHEY, CDR2 SMNVEV (reference sequence). The CDR3 loop is CASSLAGTNTGELFF. CDR3 coding DNA: TGTGCCAGCAGTTTAGCGGGGACGAACACCGGGGAGCTGTTTTTT.

The V gene is TRBV5-4, the J gene TRBJ1-3; TRBD1 is a possible D gene (6 bases). Germline V gene lookup returns CDR1 SGHNT and CDR2 YYREEE (reference sequence). The CDR3 covers 15 residues. V lost 4 bases to trimming and J lost 6 bases, with 17 bases between them. CDR3 DNA sequence: TGTGCCAGCAGCCATAGTTTGGGGGCGGAAAACACCATATATTTT. Residues: CASSHSLGAENTIYF.

The rearrangement joins TRBV19 to TRBJ2-3; 9 bases fit TRBD1. This CDR3 contains 14 residues. The junction had 8 bases not matched to a gene; V was cut back by 8 bases and J by 5 bases. CDR1 LNHDA and CDR2 SQIVND come from the germline V gene (reference sequence). CDR3 sequence (DNA): TGTGCCAGTCGACAGGGGGGTAGTCTAGATACGCAGTATTTT. Amino acids: CASRQGGSLDTQYF.

The V call is TRBV19, the J call TRBJ1-4; the D gene is possibly TRBD1 (6 bases). Germline-derived CDR1 and CDR2 are LNHDA and SQIVND (reference sequence). This CDR3 has 14 amino acids. The ends were cut back, 6 bases at V and 4 bases at J, with 12 bases in the middle. The CDR3 region is CASRSGHSNEKLFF. CDR3 bases: TGTGCCAGTAGATCGGGACACAGTAATGAAAAACTGTTTTTT.